The 12 T cell receptor beta chains below were found in one sample sequenced in a study of T cell responses to AZD1222 COVID-19 vaccine. Profiling relied on immunoSEQ multiplex PCR, and the TCRdb table lists in-frame clones only, not all of them. The sample records 150,000 to 190,000 clones, roughly nine tenths being singletons. The source material was peripheral blood, sampled on day 0 of AZD1222 vaccination. These receptors came from an adult in good health.

DNA for the CDR3: TGCGCCAGCAGCCAAGCTGAGCGGAGTAGCTCCTACAATGAGCAGTTCTTC. It is translated as CASSQAERSSSYNEQFF. The chain employs TRBV4-1 and TRBJ2-1; tentative D call: TRBD2 (5 bases). Trimming stripped 1 base from V and 0 bases from J, with 13 bases between. CDR1 MGHRA and CDR2 YSYEKL come from the germline V gene. The CDR3 spans 17 residues.

The J gene is TRBJ2-7, the V gene TRBV4-2; 8 bases align to TRBD1. J gave up 5 bases and V 4 bases, and 13 bases lay outside the gene matches. This CDR3 has 16 amino acids. Germline CDR1 is LGHNA and CDR2 is YNFKEQ. CDR3 nucleotides: TGTGCCAGCAGCCTCCAGGACAGGGTAGGAGACAACGAGCAGTACTTC. This sequence encodes CASSLQDRVGDNEQYF.

The chain has TRBV4-2 and TRBJ2-3; D remains unclear. V shed 4 bases and J shed 5 bases, with 16 bases lying between them. Germline values: CDR1 LGHNA, CDR2 YNFKEQ. The CDR3 has 15 residues. CDR3 protein: CASSLTDILGDTQYF. The CDR3, as DNA: TGTGCCAGCAGCCTCACTGACATCCTAGGAGATACGCAGTATTTT.

This clone has a handful of counts. The V and J genes are TRBV7-2 and TRBJ2-7; D gene ambiguous. Trimming left V 2 bases short and J 1 base short, with 15 bases between. The CDR3 runs 16 residues. Looked up from germline, CDR1 is SGHTA and CDR2 is FQGNSA. CDR3 in amino acids: CASSLYPHKVSYEQYF. CDR3 sequence (DNA): TGTGCCAGCAGCTTATACCCACACAAGGTTTCCTACGAGCAGTACTTC.

The chain links TRBV7-2 to TRBJ1-6, with D tentatively TRBD1 (5 bases). CDR1 and CDR2 (germline): SGHTA, FQGNSA. The CDR3 runs 15 residues. V was clipped by 1 base and J by 4 bases, with 8 bases between them. The CDR3 region is CASSLDPGYNSPLHF. The CDR3 bases are TGTGCCAGCAGCTTAGATCCAGGGTATAATTCACCCCTCCACTTT. Full variable domain (remainder filled in from reference TRBV7-2 and TRBJ1-6): GAGVSQSPSNKVTEKGKDVELRCDPISGHTALYWYRQSLGQGLEFLIYFQGNSAPDKSGLPSDRFSAERTGGSVSTLTIQRTQQEDSAVYLCASSLDPGYNSPLHFGNGTRLTVT.

There are a few counts of this clone. The chain links TRBV28 to TRBJ2-7; TRBD1 agrees at 9 bases. This CDR3 is 15 amino acids long. V lost 6 bases to trimming and J lost 0 bases; unmatched junction nucleotides: 6. Germline assignment: CDR1 MDHEN and CDR2 SYDVKM. The CDR3 protein is CASSGTGRSSYEQYF. CDR3 coding DNA: TGTGCCAGCAGCGGGACAGGGCGTAGCTCCTACGAGCAGTACTTC.

This clone appeared a single time. The chain couples TRBV4-1 to TRBJ2-2; 8 bases fit TRBD2. V was pared by 3 bases and J by 2 bases, with 2 bases of the junction left unmatched. This CDR3 region has 15 residues. In germline, CDR1 is MGHRA, CDR2 YSYEKL. The CDR3 DNA follows: TGCGCCAGCAGCCAGAGCGGGGGCAACACCGGGGAGCTGTTTTTT. Residues: CASSQSGGNTGELFF.

This clone was observed a handful of times. This chain joins TRBV3-1 (or the pseudogene TRBV3-2) and TRBJ2-7, with D perhaps TRBD1 (6 bases). The ends were cut back, 3 bases at V and 3 bases at J, with 9 bases in the middle. CDR1 is LGHDT and CDR2 is YNNKEL in the germline V gene (reference sequence). The CDR3 has 13 amino acids. CDR3 nucleotides: TGTGCCAGCAGCCACAGGGGAATCTACGAGCAGTACTTC. This encodes CASSHRGIYEQYF.

This clone has just a few counts. The chain carries TRBV6-2 or TRBV6-3 and TRBJ2-2, with 11 bases matching TRBD2. Germline V gene sequence: CDR1 MNHEY, CDR2 SVGEGT. With V trimmed by 4 bases and J by 5 bases, 9 bases remained unmatched. There are 17 residues in the CDR3. CDR3 coding DNA: TGTGCCAGCAGTTCAATAGCGGGAGGGCGAAATACCGGGGAGCTGTTTTTT. Translating it yields CASSSIAGGRNTGELFF.

The chain links TRBV7-2 to TRBJ1-2; 7 positions match TRBD1. The CDR3 totals 13 residues. Germline CDR1 is SGHTA and CDR2 is FQGNSA. With V trimmed by 5 bases and J by 4 bases, 4 bases remained unmatched. CDR3 loop: CASSTGQAYGYTF. The CDR3 bases are TGTGCCAGCAGCACAGGACAGGCCTATGGCTACACCTTC.

J is TRBJ1-1 and V is TRBV20-1, with D possibly being TRBD1 (5 bases). CDR3 length: 13 residues. CDR1 DFQATT and CDR2 SNEGSKA come from the germline V gene (reference sequence). V was clipped by 3 bases and J by 3 bases, with 11 bases between them. CDR3 nucleotides: TGCAGTGCTAGTTCTCCGGGGGACACTGAAGCTTTCTTT. This gives the protein CSASSPGDTEAFF.

This sequence joins TRBV19 and TRBJ1-1, with D tentatively TRBD1 (6 bases). CDR3 length: 13 amino acids. With 4 bases removed from V and 2 bases from J, the gap between germline ends came to 8 bases. Germline CDR1 is LNHDA and CDR2 is SQIVND (reference sequence). The CDR3: CASSKQGNTEAFF. The CDR3 bases are TGTGCCAGTAGTAAACAGGGTAACACTGAAGCTTTCTTT.